The 2 T cell receptor beta chains presented below share a single source sample, sequenced in a study of control samples from healthy donors and cancer patients. Assay used: immunoSEQ multiplex PCR; TCRdb lists only in-frame clones, some missing. Of roughly 89,000 clones listed, roughly 91% are singletons. Sequenced material: blood. Source of these receptors: a man aged 50-59 years in good health.

The chain carries TRBV5-6 and TRBJ1-6, with 7 bases matching TRBD1. In germline, CDR1 is SGHDT, CDR2 YYEEEE. With 4 bases clipped from V and 4 bases from J, the junction kept 14 bases outside the gene matches. The CDR3 length is 18 residues. CDR3 bases: TGTGCCAGCAGCCCGTCGGCGGGACAGCGCCGATATAATTCACCCCTCCACTTT. Translating gives CASSPSAGQRRYNSPLHF.

V and J are TRBV5-1 and TRBJ1-1; unclear D gene. CDR1 and CDR2 from the germline V gene are SGHRS and YFSETQ. The CDR3 sequence is 14 residues long. V lost 4 bases and J lost 0, with 10 bases in between. CDR3: CASSPSSVNTEAFF. Written as DNA, the CDR3 is TGCGCCAGCAGCCCCAGTTCGGTGAACACTGAAGCTTTCTTT.